The T cell receptor (beta chain) under discussion was sequenced for a study of blood T cell repertoires in COVID-19. Background on the study: T cells, B-cell-depleted T cells, or PBMCs supplied cDNA or gDNA.

The CDR3 loop spans 19 amino acids. Germline trimming cut 1 base from V and 2 bases from J; bases unmatched to any gene: 12. Germline values: CDR1 LGHDT, CDR2 YNNKEL (reference sequence). The data were produced by immunoSEQ multiplex PCR, yet TCRdb's version contains in-frame clones alone and is incomplete. Among approximately 450,000 clones listed, 70% to 90% were seen once. Assignments of participants to cohorts depended upon their own reported clinical history. This clonotype originated in a woman aged 18-35 years with acute COVID-19. J is TRBJ1-1 and V is TRBV3-1 (or the pseudogene TRBV3-2); TRBD1 aligns across 11 bases. Sequencing input: PBMCs or T cells enriched from blood (not recorded which). The chain's CDR3 is CASSQVSWRTGGGNTEAFF. In DNA, the CDR3 is TGTGCCAGCAGCCAAGTCTCCTGGCGGACAGGGGGCGGAAACACTGAAGCTTTCTTT.